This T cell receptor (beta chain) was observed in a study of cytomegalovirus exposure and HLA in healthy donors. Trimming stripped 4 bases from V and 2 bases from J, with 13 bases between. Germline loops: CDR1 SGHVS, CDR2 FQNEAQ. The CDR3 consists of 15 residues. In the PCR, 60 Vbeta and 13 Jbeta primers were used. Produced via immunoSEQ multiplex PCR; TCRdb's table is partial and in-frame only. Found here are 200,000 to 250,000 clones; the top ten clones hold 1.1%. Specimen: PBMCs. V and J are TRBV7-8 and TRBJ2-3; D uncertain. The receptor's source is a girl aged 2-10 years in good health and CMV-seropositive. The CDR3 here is CASSYPRGYTDTQYF. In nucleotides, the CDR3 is TGTGCCAGCAGCTACCCCCGCGGTTACACAGATACGCAGTATTTT. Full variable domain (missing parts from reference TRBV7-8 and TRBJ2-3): GAGVSQSPRYKVAKRGQDVALRCDPISGHVSLFWYQQALGQGPEFLTYFQNEAQLDKSGLPSDRFFAERPEGSVSTLKIQRTQQEDSAVYLCASSYPRGYTDTQYFGPGTRLTVL.